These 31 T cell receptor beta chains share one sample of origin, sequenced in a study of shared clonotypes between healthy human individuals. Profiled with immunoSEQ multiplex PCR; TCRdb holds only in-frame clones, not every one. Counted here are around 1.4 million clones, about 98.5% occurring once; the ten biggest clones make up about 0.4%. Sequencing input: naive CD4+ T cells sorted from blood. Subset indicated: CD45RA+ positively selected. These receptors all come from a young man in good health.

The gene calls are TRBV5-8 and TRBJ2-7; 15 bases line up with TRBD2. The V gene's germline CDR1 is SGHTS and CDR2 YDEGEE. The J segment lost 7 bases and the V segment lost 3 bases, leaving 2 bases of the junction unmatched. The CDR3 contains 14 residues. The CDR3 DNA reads TGTGCCAGCAGCTGGACTAGCGGGAGGGCTGAGCAGTACTTC. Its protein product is CASSWTSGRAEQYF.

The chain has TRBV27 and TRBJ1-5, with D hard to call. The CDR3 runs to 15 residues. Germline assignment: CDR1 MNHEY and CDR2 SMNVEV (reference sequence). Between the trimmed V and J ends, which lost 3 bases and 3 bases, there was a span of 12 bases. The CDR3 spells CASSFRQNFNQPQHF. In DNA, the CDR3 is TGTGCCAGCAGTTTTCGGCAGAACTTCAATCAGCCCCAGCATTTT.

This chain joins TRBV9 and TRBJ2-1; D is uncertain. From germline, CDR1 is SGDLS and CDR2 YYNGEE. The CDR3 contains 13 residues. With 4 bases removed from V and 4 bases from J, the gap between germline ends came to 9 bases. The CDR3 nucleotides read TGTGCCAGCAGCAGCGTCGGATACAATGAGCAGTTCTTC. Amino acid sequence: CASSSVGYNEQFF.

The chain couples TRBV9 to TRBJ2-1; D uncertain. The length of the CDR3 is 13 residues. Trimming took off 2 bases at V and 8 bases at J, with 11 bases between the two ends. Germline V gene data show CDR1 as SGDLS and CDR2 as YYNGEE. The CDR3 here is CASSVLSEDEQFF. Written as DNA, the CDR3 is TGTGCCAGCAGCGTTTTGTCTGAGGATGAGCAGTTCTTC.

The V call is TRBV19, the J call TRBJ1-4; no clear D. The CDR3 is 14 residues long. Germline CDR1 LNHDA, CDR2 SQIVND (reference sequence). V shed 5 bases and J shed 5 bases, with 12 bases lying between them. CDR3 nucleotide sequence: TGTGCCAGTAGTCCCCTTGGAGGGAATGAAAAACTGTTTTTT. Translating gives CASSPLGGNEKLFF.

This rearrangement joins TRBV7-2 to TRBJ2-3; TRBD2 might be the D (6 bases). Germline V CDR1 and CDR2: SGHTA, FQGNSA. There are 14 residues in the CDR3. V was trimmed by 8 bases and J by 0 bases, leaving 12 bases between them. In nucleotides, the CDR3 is TGTGCCAGCGCTCTGGGGGGTAGCACAGATACGCAGTATTTT. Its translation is CASALGGSTDTQYF.

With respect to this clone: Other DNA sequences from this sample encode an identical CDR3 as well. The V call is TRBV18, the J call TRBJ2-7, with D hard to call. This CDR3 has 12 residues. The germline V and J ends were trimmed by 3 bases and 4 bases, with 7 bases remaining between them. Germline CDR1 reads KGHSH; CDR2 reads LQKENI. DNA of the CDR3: TGTGCCAGCTCACCGGGTCGGTACGAGCAGTACTTC. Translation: CASSPGRYEQYF.

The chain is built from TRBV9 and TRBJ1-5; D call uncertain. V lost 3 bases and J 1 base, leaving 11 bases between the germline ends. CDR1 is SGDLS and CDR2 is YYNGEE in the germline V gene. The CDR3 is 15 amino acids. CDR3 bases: TGTGCCAGCAGCGAGACTCCGGTGAGCAATCAGCCCCAGCATTTT. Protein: CASSETPVSNQPQHF.

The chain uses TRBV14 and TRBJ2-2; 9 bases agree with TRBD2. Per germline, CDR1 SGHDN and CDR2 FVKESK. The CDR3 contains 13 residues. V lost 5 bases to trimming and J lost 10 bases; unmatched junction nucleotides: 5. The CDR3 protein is CASSRGLASELFF. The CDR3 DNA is TGTGCCAGCAGCAGGGGACTAGCTTCGGAGCTGTTTTTT.

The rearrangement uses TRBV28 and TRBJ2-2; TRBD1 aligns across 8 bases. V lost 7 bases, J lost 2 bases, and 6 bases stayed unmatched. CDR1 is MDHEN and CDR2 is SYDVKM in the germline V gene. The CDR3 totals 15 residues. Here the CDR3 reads CASTLTGVNTGELFF. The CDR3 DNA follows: TGTGCCAGCACTCTGACAGGGGTTAACACCGGGGAGCTGTTTTTT.

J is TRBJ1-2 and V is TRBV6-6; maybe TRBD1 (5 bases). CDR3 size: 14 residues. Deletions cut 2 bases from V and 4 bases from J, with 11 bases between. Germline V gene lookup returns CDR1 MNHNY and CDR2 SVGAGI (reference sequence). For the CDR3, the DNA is TGTGCCAGCAGTTACAGGGGTCCCTTCTATGGCTACACCTTC. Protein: CASSYRGPFYGYTF.

The DNA for the CDR3 is TGTGCCAGCAGCTTGGGGCAGGGTGAACTGGAAGGCTACACCTTC. This codes for CASSLGQGELEGYTF. The chain recombines TRBV7-9 with TRBJ1-2; possible D gene TRBD1, 5 bases. V was shortened by 3 bases and J by 8 bases, with 19 bases between the two germline ends. CDR1 SEHNR and CDR2 FQNEAQ come from the germline V gene (reference sequence). The CDR3 spans 15 residues.

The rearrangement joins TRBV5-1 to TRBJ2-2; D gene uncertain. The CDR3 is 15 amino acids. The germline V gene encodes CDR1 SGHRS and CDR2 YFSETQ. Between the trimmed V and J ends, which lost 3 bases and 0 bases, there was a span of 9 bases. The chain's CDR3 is CASSYRTPNTGELFF. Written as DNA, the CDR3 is TGCGCCAGCAGCTACCGGACGCCGAACACCGGGGAGCTGTTTTTT.

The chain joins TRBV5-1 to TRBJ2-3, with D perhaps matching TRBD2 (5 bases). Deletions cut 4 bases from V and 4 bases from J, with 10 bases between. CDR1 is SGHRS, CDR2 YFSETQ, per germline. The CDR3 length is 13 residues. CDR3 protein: CASSLISADTQYF. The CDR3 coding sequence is TGCGCCAGCAGCCTGATTAGCGCAGATACGCAGTATTTT.

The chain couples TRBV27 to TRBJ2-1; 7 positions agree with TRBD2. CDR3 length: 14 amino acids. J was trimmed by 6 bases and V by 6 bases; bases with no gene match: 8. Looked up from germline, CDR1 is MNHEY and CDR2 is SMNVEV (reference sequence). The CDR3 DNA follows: TGTGCCAGCAGCCCAACCCGACTAGCCAATGAGCAGTTCTTC. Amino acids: CASSPTRLANEQFF.

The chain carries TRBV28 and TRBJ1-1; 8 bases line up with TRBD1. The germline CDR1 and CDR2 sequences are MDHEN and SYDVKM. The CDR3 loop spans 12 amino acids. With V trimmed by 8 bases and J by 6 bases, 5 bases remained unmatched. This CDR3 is CASWTGRPEAFF. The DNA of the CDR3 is TGTGCCAGCTGGACAGGGCGTCCTGAAGCTTTCTTT.

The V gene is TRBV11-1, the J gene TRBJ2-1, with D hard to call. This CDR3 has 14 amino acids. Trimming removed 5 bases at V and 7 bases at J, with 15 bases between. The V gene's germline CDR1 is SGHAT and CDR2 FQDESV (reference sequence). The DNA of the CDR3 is TGTGCCAGCAGCCCCCGGCAAACTGGGAATGAGCAGTTCTTC. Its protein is CASSPRQTGNEQFF.

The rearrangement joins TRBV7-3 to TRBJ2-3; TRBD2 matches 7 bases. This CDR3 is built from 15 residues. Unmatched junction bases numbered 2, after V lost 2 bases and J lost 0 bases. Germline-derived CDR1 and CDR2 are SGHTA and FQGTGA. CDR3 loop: CASSLQRGSTDTQYF. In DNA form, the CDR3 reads TGTGCCAGCAGCTTACAGCGGGGTAGCACAGATACGCAGTATTTT.

The CDR3 spells CASSVFQGADTQYF. DNA of the CDR3: TGTGCCAGCAGCGTCTTCCAGGGGGCAGATACGCAGTATTTT. The V call is TRBV9, the J call TRBJ2-3; 7 positions agree with TRBD1. The CDR3 extends over 14 amino acids. Germline trimming cut 2 bases from V and 4 bases from J; bases unmatched to any gene: 4. The V gene's germline CDR1 is SGDLS and CDR2 YYNGEE.

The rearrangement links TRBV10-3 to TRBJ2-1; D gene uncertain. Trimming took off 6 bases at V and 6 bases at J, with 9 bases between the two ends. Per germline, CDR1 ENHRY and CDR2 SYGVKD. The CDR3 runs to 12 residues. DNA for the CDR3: TGTGCCATCAGGACTTCAGGCAATGAGCAGTTCTTC. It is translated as CAIRTSGNEQFF.

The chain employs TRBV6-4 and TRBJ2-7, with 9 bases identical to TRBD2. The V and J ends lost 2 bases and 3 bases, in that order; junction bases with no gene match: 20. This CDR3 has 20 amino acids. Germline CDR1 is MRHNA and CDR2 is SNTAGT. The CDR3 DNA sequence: TGTGCCAGCAGTGACCTTCGACCGGTAGCGGGAGATAGGGTACGCTACGAGCAGTACTTC. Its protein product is CASSDLRPVAGDRVRYEQYF.

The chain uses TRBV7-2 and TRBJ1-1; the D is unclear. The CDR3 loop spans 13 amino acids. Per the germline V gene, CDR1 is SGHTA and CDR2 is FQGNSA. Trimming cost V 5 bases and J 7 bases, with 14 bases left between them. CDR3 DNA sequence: TGTGCCAGCAGCCCCTCGTACGGAATTGAAGCTTTCTTT. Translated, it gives CASSPSYGIEAFF.

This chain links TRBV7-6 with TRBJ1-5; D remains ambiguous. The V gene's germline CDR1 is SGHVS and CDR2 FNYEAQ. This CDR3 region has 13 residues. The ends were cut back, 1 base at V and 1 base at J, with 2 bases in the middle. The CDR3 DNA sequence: TGTGCCAGCAGCTTAGACAGCAATCAGCCCCAGCATTTT. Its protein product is CASSLDSNQPQHF.

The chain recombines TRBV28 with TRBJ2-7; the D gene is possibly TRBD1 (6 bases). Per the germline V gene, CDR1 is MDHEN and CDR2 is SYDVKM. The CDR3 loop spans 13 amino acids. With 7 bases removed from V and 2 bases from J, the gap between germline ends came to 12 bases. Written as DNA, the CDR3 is TGTGCCAGCAACAGGGTGGGGCCCTACGAGCAGTACTTC. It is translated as CASNRVGPYEQYF.

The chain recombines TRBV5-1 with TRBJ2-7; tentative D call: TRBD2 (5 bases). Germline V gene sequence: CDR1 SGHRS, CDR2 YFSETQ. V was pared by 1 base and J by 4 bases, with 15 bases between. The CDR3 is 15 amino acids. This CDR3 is CASSLNRRGLYEQYF. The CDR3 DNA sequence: TGCGCCAGCAGCTTGAATAGGAGAGGGCTGTACGAGCAGTACTTC.

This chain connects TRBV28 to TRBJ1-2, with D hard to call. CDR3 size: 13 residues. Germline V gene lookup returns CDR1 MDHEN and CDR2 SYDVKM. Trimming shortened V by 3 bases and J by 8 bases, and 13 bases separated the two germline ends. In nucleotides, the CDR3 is TGTGCCAGCAGTTTTACGGAGGGCATAGGCTACACCTTC. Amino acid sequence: CASSFTEGIGYTF.

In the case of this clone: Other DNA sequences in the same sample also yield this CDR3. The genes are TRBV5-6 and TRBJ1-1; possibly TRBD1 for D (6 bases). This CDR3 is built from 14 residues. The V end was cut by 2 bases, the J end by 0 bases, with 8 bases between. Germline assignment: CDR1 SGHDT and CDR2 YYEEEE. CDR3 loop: CASSFGGLNTEAFF. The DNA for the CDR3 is TGTGCCAGCAGCTTCGGGGGCCTGAACACTGAAGCTTTCTTT. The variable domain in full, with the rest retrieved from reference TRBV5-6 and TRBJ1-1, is DAGVTQSPTHLIKTRGQQVTLRCSPKSGHDTVSWYQQALGQGPQFIFQYYEEEERQRGNFPDRFSGHQFPNYSSELNVNALLLGDSALYLCASSFGGLNTEAFFGQGTRLTVV.

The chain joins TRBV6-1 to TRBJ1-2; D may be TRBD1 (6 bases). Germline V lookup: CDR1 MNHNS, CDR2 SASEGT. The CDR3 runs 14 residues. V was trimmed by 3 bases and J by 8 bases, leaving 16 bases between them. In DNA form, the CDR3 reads TGTGCCAGCAGTGAGGTCAGGACAGCGGGGGGCTACACCTTC. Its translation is CASSEVRTAGGYTF.

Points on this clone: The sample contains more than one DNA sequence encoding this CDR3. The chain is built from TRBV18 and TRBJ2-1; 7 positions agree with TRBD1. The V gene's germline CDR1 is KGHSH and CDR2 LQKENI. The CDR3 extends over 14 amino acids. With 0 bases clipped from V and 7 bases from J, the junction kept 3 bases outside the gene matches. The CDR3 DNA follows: TGTGCCAGCTCACCACCGTCCAGGGGGAATGAGCAGTTCTTC. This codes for CASSPPSRGNEQFF.

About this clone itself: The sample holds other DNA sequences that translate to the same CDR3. The CDR3 DNA follows: TGTGCCAGCAGCTTGGGGCAGGGGGTCTCCTACGAGCAGTACTTC. Protein product: CASSLGQGVSYEQYF. The rearrangement links TRBV5-8 to TRBJ2-7; TRBD1 matches 7 bases. V trimming: 0 bases; J trimming: 0 bases; junction bases outside the gene matches: 3. Germline assignment: CDR1 SGHTS and CDR2 YDEGEE. The CDR3 has 15 amino acids.

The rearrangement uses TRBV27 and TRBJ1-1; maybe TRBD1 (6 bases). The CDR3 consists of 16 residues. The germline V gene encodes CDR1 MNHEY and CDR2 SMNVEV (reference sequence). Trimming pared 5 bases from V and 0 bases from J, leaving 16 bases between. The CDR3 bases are TGTGCCAGCAGTCGATGGGGACAAAATATGAACACTGAAGCTTTCTTT. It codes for CASSRWGQNMNTEAFF.